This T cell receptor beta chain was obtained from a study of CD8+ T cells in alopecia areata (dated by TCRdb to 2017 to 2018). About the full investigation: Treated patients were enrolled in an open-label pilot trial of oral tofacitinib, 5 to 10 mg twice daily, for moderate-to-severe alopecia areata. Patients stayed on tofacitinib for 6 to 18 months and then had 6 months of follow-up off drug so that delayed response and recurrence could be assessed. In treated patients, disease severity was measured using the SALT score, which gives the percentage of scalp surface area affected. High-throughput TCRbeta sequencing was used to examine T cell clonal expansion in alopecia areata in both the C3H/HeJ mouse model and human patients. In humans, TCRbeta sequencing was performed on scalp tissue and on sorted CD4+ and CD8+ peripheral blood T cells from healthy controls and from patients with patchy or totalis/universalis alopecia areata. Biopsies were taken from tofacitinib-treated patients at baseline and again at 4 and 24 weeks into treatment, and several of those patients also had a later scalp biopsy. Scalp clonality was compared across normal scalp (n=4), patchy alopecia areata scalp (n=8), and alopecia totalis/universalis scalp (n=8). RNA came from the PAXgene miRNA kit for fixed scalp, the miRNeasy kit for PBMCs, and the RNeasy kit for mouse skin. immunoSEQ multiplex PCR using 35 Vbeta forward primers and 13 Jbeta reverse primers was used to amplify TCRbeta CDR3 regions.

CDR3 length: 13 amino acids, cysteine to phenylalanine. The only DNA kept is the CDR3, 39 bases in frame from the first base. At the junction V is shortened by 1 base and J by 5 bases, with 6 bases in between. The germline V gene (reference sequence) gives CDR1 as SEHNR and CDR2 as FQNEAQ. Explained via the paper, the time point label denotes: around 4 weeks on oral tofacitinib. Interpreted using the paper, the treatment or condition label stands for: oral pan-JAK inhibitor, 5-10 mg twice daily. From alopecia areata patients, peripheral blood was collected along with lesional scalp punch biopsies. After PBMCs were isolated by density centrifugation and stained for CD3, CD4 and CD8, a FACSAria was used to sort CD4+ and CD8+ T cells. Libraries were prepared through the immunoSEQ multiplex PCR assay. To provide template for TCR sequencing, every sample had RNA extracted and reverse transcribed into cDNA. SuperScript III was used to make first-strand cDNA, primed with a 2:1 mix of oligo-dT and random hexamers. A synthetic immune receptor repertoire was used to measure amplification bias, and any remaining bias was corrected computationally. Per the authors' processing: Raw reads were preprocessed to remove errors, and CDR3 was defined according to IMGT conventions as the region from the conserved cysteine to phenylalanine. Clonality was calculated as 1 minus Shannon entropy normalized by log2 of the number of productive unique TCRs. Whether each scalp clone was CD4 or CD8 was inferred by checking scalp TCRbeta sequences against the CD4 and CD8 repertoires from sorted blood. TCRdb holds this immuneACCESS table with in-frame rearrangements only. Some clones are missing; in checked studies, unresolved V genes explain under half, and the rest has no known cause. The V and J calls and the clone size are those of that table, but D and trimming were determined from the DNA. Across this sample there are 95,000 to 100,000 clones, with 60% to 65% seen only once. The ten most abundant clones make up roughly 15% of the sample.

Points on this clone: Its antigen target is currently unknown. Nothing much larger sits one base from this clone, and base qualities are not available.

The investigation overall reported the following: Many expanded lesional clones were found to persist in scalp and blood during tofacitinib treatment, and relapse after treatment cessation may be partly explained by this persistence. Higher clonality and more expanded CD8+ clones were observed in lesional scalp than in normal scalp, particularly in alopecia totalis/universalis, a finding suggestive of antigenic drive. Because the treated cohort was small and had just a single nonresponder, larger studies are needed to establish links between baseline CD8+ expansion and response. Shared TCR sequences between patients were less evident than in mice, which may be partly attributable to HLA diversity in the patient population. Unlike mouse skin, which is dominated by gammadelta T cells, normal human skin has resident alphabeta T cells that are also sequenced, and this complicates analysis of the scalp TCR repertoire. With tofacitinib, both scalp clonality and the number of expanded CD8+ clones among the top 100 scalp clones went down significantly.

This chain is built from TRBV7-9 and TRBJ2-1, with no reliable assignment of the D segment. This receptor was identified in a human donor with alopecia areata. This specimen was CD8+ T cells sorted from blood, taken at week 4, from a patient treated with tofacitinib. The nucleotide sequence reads TGTGCCAGCAGCTTAGTTGGGAACAATGAGCAGTTCTTC. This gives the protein CASSLVGNNEQFF.